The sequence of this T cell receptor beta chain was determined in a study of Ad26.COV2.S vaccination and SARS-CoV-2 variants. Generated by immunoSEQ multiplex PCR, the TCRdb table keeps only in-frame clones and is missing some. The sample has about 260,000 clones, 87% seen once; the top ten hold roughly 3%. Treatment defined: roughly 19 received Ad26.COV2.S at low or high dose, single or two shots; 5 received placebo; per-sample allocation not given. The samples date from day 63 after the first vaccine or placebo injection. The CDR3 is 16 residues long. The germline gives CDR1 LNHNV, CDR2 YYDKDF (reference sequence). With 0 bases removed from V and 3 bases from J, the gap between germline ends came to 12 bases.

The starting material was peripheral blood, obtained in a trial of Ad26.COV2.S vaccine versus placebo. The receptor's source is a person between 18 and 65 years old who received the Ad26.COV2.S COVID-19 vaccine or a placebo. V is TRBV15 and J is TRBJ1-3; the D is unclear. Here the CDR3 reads CATSRDGAGGGNTIYF. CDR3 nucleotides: TGTGCCACCAGCAGAGATGGAGCAGGCGGTGGAAACACCATATATTTT. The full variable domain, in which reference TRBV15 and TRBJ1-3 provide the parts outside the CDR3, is DAMVIQNPRYQVTQFGKPVTLSCSQTLNHNVMYWYQQKSSQAPKLLFHYYDKDFNNEADTPDNFQSRRPNTSFCFLDIRSPGLGDTAMYLCATSRDGAGGGNTIYFGEGSWLTVV.